This TCR beta chain was sequenced during a study of T cells expressing NK-cell markers. Across the whole study: HCMV seropositivity characterized seven of the eight sequenced donors, and seronegativity one.

TCR beta libraries carry UMIs added by 5'RACE template switching. After re-calling the 5' RACE reads, TCRdb lists one entry per CDR3 protein, DNA absent. This sample's table has 550,000 to 600,000 distinct CDR3 sequences. Whole-study findings and limits: Dominant NKG2C+ clonotypes accounted for roughly 1.0-7.0% of CD8+ T cells in roughly 6 donors. Leadership of the CD3+CD56-NKG2C+ fraction also belonged to these clonotypes in a handful of donors.

Remarks on this clonotype: Its target is not known.

The clonotype comes from a young man in good health. Sequencing was carried out using blood T cells: a sorted CD56 or NKG2C T cell subset, CD4+ or CD8+ T cells, or bulk PBMC T cells (not recorded which).

Here the CDR3 reads CASSHGLGPDEQYF. This rearrangement joins TRBV3-1 to TRBJ2-7; the D call from TCRdb, TRBD1, cannot be confirmed without DNA. Germline CDR1 LGHDT, CDR2 YNNKEL (reference sequence). The CDR3 runs 14 residues.